Below are 22 T cell receptor beta chains sequenced from a single sample in a study of beta chain features in type 1 diabetes (dated by TCRdb to the late 2010s). General findings and caveats noted by the study authors: Type 1 diabetes patients showed a moderate but significant shortening of TCRB CDR3 length in all four CD4+ subsets.

What these receptors recognize is not known. Libraries were constructed by the immunoSEQ multiplex PCR assay. The High Capacity cDNA Reverse Transcription Kit was used to reverse transcribe all of the isolated RNA, meaning that expressed TCRB transcripts were what got sequenced. Not all clones reach the TCRdb copy of this immuneACCESS table, which keeps in-frame sequences only. Checked studies attribute under half of the gap to unresolved V genes and leave the rest unexplained. In all, the sample holds about 260,000 clones, and roughly 20% of those were seen once. Jointly, the top ten make up around 0.03% of the sample. The sample taken for sequencing was naive CD4+ T cells from blood. Read against the paper, the sample's cell subset or site label means: true naive CD4+ T cells. The receptors were sampled from a woman aged 40 to 50 with type 1 diabetes.

This chain connects TRBV2 to TRBJ2-1, with 11 bases that match TRBD2. Germline V CDR1 and CDR2: SNHLY, FYNNEI. Losses at the gene ends were 6 bases for V and 8 bases for J; bases not matched to a gene: 9. The CDR3 is 15 residues long. Here the CDR3 DNA reads TGTGCCAGCAGGGGGCAGTTAGCGGGAGGGTATGAGCAGTTCTTC. Amino acid sequence: CASRGQLAGGYEQFF.

This sequence joins TRBV7-3 and TRBJ2-7; 8 positions agree with TRBD1. The V gene end was trimmed by 3 bases and the J gene end by 3 bases; junction bases not matched to a gene: 1. The germline V gene encodes CDR1 SGHTA and CDR2 FQGTGA. CDR3 length: 13 residues. DNA for the CDR3: TGTGCCAGCAGCTTGACAGGGGTCTACGAGCAGTACTTC. Translation gives CASSLTGVYEQYF.

This clone was observed a handful of times. This chain joins TRBV13 and TRBJ2-7, with 7 nucleotides matching TRBD1. Unmatched junction bases numbered 9, after V lost 6 bases and J lost 4 bases. This CDR3 spans 14 amino acids. Looked up from germline, CDR1 is PRHDT and CDR2 is FYEKMQ (reference sequence). The CDR3 sequence: CASSSTGSRYEQYF. The DNA of the CDR3 is TGTGCCAGCAGTTCGACAGGGTCCCGATACGAGCAGTACTTC.

Only a few counts were recorded for this clone. The V and J genes are TRBV25-1 and TRBJ1-1, with D uncertain. From germline, CDR1 is MGHDK and CDR2 SYGVNS. There are 13 residues in the CDR3. Trimming shortened V by 5 bases and J by 0 bases, and 7 bases separated the two germline ends. The CDR3 DNA reads TGTGCCAGCAGTCCACTCATGAACACTGAAGCTTTCTTT. This translates into CASSPLMNTEAFF.

This clone turned up a few times. This chain uses TRBV7-9 with TRBJ2-7, with TRBD2 matching over 9 bases. CDR3 length: 16 amino acids. The germline V gene encodes CDR1 SEHNR and CDR2 FQNEAQ (reference sequence). Trimming at V came to 3 bases and at J to 1 base, leaving 7 bases not matched to a gene. CDR3 amino acids: CASSLLETSGSYEQYF. The CDR3 nucleotides are TGTGCCAGCAGCTTGCTTGAGACTAGCGGTTCCTACGAGCAGTACTTC.

The CDR3 here is CSAPTYGYTF. CDR3 DNA: TGCAGTGCGCCCACTTATGGCTACACCTTC. The chain joins TRBV20-1 to TRBJ1-2; D ambiguous. V was cut by 6 bases and J by 5 bases, with 7 bases left in between. This CDR3 has 10 residues. Germline V lookup: CDR1 DFQATT, CDR2 SNEGSKA (reference sequence).

This clone has a handful of counts. V gene TRBV29-1 combines with J gene TRBJ2-4; D is possibly TRBD2 (6 bases). V was clipped by 4 bases and J by 0 bases, with 10 bases between them. Germline lookup yields CDR1 SQVTM and CDR2 ANQGSEA. The CDR3 contains 14 residues. The CDR3 loop is CSVGGLKAKNIQYF. The CDR3 nucleotides read TGCAGCGTTGGGGGACTTAAAGCCAAAAACATTCAGTACTTC.

The table lists this clone with a few counts. This chain uses TRBV30 with TRBJ1-4; TRBD1 aligns across 10 bases. Trimming cost V 3 bases and J 8 bases; bases outside gene matches: 6. Germline V gene data show CDR1 as GTSNPN and CDR2 as SVGIG (reference sequence). This CDR3 has 14 residues. Here the CDR3 DNA reads TGTGCCTGGAGGGACGGGACAGGGGACGAAAAACTGTTTTTT. Its protein is CAWRDGTGDEKLFF. Drawing the rest from reference TRBV30 and TRBJ1-4, the complete variable domain is SQTIHQWPATLVQPVGSPLSLECTVEGTSNPNLYWYRQAAGRGLQLLFYSVGIGQISSEVPQNLSASRPQDRQFILSSKKLLLSDSGFYLCAWRDGTGDEKLFFGSGTQLSVL.

This clone showed up just a few times. V gene TRBV7-9 combines with J gene TRBJ2-1, with D perhaps matching TRBD2 (5 bases). Trimming cost V 5 bases and J 0 bases, with 14 bases left between them. This CDR3 region has 16 residues. Germline values: CDR1 SEHNR, CDR2 FQNEAQ (reference sequence). The CDR3 reads CASSPQRSGSYNEQFF. CDR3 nucleotide sequence: TGTGCCAGCAGCCCGCAGCGAAGCGGCTCCTACAATGAGCAGTTCTTC. Supplemented by reference TRBV7-9 and TRBJ2-1, the full variable domain reads DTGVSQNPRHKITKRGQNVTFRCDPISEHNRLYWYRQTLGQGPEFLTYFQNEAQLEKSRLLSDRFSAERPKGSFSTLEIQRTEQGDSAMYLCASSPQRSGSYNEQFFGPGTRLTVL.

In its sample, this clone was seen a few times. V gene TRBV16 combines with J gene TRBJ1-2; no definite D call. Germline V gives CDR1 KGHSY, CDR2 FQNENV. The CDR3 is made up of 14 amino acids. V was pared by 0 bases and J by 3 bases, with 8 bases between. The CDR3 sequence is CASSQSREDYGYTF. The CDR3 nucleotides read TGTGCCAGCAGCCAATCAAGGGAGGACTATGGCTACACCTTC.

This clone was seen a few times. The chain is built from TRBV29-1 and TRBJ1-1; 7 nucleotides agree with TRBD1. Germline loops: CDR1 SQVTM, CDR2 ANQGSEA. Unmatched junction bases numbered 4, after V lost 2 bases and J lost 1 base. There are 14 residues in the CDR3. In DNA, the CDR3 is TGCAGCGTTGAAAGGGGGCTCGCGAACACTGAAGCTTTCTTT. Residues: CSVERGLANTEAFF.

This clone was detected a few times. The chain combines TRBV7-2 with TRBJ1-2; D is unresolved. V lost 5 bases and J 8 bases, leaving 21 bases between the germline ends. There are 15 residues in the CDR3. CDR1 is SGHTA and CDR2 is FQGNSA in the germline V gene. The CDR3 nucleotides read TGTGCCAGCAGCCCCCGAGGACGGTCCGAGGGAGGCTACACCTTC. Protein sequence: CASSPRGRSEGGYTF.

This clone showed up just a few times. This chain links TRBV14 with TRBJ2-6, with TRBD1 identical over 7 bases. CDR3 length: 15 amino acids. CDR1 SGHDN and CDR2 FVKESK come from the germline V gene. The trim removed 4 bases at V and 4 bases at J, leaving 4 bases unmatched. CDR3 bases: TGTGCCAGCAGCCGACAGGGAGCGGGGGCCAACGTCCTGACTTTC. This translates into CASSRQGAGANVLTF. Looking up the rest from reference TRBV14 and TRBJ2-6 gives the full variable domain: EAGVTQFPSHSVIEKGQTVTLRCDPISGHDNLYWYRRVMGKEIKFLLHFVKESKQDESGMPNNRFLAERTGGTYSTLKVQPAELEDSGVYFCASSRQGAGANVLTFGAGSRLTVL.

A few counts support this clone. The V gene is TRBV30, the J gene TRBJ1-1; D perhaps matches TRBD1 (5 bases). With 3 bases removed from V and 4 bases from J, the gap between germline ends came to 15 bases. In germline, CDR1 is GTSNPN, CDR2 SVGIG (reference sequence). The CDR3 has 14 amino acids. CDR3 amino acids: CAWSGGTPGTEAFF. In DNA, the CDR3 is TGTGCCTGGAGCGGCGGGACCCCGGGCACTGAAGCTTTCTTT.

The J gene is TRBJ2-1, the V gene TRBV15, with D possibly being TRBD1 (6 bases). V was clipped by 1 base and J by 4 bases, with 8 bases between them. The CDR3 has 14 residues. Germline values: CDR1 LNHNV, CDR2 YYDKDF (reference sequence). The CDR3 DNA reads TGTGCCACCAGCAGAGTGGACAGTTACAATGAGCAGTTCTTC. The encoded protein is CATSRVDSYNEQFF.

This chain uses TRBV5-1 with TRBJ2-1; TRBD2 matches at 10 bases. Germline loops: CDR1 SGHRS, CDR2 YFSETQ. The CDR3 runs to 15 residues. V lost 4 bases, J lost 2 bases, and 3 bases stayed unmatched. CDR3 nucleotide sequence: TGCGCCAGCAGCGAGCTAGCGGGAGCCTACAATGAGCAGTTCTTC. Translation: CASSELAGAYNEQFF.

The chain is built from TRBV11-2 and TRBJ2-2, with 9 bases lining up with TRBD1. The germline V gene has CDR1 SGHAT and CDR2 FQNNGV. After removal of 5 bases from V and 7 bases from J, the junction contained 2 bases not matched to a gene. This CDR3 region has 13 residues. This chain's CDR3 is CASSRTGDGELFF. The CDR3 region has the DNA TGTGCCAGCAGCAGGACAGGGGACGGGGAGCTGTTTTTT.

The genes are TRBV19 and TRBJ2-1, with D unclear. From germline, CDR1 is LNHDA and CDR2 SQIVND (reference sequence). V was cut by 5 bases and J by 8 bases, with 13 bases left in between. The CDR3 covers 13 residues. CDR3 coding DNA: TGTGCCAGTAGTCGCCGTGACCGGGATGAGCAGTTCTTC. Residues: CASSRRDRDEQFF.

The chain couples TRBV18 to TRBJ1-1, with 7 bases fitting TRBD1. Germline CDR1 reads KGHSH; CDR2 reads LQKENI. V was clipped by 4 bases and J by 1 base; unmatched bases: 3. The CDR3 is 14 amino acids. The CDR3 here is CASSLDRTNTEAFF. The CDR3 nucleotides are TGTGCCAGCTCACTGGACAGGACGAACACTGAAGCTTTCTTT.

The rearrangement uses TRBV7-9 and TRBJ2-7; 7 nucleotides line up with TRBD2. Trimming at V came to 7 bases and at J to 4 bases, leaving 4 bases not matched to a gene. CDR1 is SEHNR and CDR2 is FQNEAQ in the germline V gene (reference sequence). CDR3 length equals 12 residues. The CDR3 coding sequence is TGTGCCAGCACTCCGGGGGGATACGAGCAGTACTTC. Amino acid sequence: CASTPGGYEQYF.

The CDR3 loop reads CASSPPRAGLVPEQFF. The CDR3 region has the DNA TGTGCCAGCAGCCCGCCTCGAGCGGGCCTCGTCCCTGAGCAGTTCTTC. The V gene is TRBV7-9, the J gene TRBJ2-1; TRBD2 might be the D (6 bases). Germline V CDR1 and CDR2: SEHNR, FQNEAQ (reference sequence). V shed 5 bases and J shed 9 bases, with 23 bases lying between them. The CDR3 extends over 16 amino acids.

This clone appeared a few times. The CDR3 region has the DNA TGTGCCTGGAGTGATCGGGGAAAGACCCAGTACTTC. Amino acid sequence: CAWSDRGKTQYF. The chain uses TRBV30 and TRBJ2-5; D possibly corresponds to TRBD2 (5 bases). The V end lost 1 base, the J end lost 6 bases, and 9 bases lay between the germline ends. Germline CDR1 reads GTSNPN; CDR2 reads SVGIG (reference sequence). The CDR3 contains 12 residues.